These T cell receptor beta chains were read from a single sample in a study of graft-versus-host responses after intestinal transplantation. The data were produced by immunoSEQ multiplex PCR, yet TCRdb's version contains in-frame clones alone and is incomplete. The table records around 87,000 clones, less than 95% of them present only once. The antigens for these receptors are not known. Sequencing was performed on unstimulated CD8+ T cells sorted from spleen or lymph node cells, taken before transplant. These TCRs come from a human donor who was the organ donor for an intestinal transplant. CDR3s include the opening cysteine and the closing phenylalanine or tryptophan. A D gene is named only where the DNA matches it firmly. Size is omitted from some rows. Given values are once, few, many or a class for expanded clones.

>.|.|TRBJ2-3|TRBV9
CASSVYPGDTQYF
TGTGCCAGCAGCGTCTATCCGGGGGATACGCAGTATTTT
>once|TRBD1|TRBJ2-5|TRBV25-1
CASTGQDKYQETQYF
TGTGCCAGCACCGGACAGGATAAGTACCAAGAGACCCAGTACTTC
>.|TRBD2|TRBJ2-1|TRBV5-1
CASLGLAGSNEQFF
TGCGCCAGCTTAGGACTAGCGGGGTCCAATGAGCAGTTCTTC
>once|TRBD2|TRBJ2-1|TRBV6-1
CASSDPTSGGANEQFF
TGTGCCAGCAGTGACCCGACTAGCGGGGGGGCTAATGAGCAGTTCTTC
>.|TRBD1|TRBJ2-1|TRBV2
CASRDGQGRMNEQFF
TGTGCCAGCAGGGACGGACAGGGGCGGATGAATGAGCAGTTCTTC
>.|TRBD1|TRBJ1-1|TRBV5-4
CASSVDRGDFKAFF
TGTGCCAGCAGCGTCGACAGGGGGGATTTTAAAGCTTTCTTT
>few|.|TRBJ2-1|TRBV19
CASSDRSYNEQFF
TGTGCCAGTAGTGACCGGAGCTACAATGAGCAGTTCTTC
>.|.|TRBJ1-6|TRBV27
CASSSGSYNSPLHF
TGTGCCAGCAGTAGCGGCTCCTATAATTCACCCCTCCACTTT
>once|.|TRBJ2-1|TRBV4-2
CASSQVGGPDNEQFF
TGTGCCAGCAGCCAAGTGGGGGGGCCCGACAATGAGCAGTTCTTC
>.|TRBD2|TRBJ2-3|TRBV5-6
CASSPRGGPTDTQYF
TGTGCCAGCAGCCCGCGCGGGGGACCAACAGATACGCAGTATTTT
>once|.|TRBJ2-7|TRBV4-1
CASSQTTGYEQYF
TGCGCCAGCAGCCAAACAACAGGCTACGAGCAGTACTTC
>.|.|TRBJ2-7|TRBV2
CASLTGPYEQYF
TGTGCCAGCTTGACAGGACCCTACGAGCAGTACTTC
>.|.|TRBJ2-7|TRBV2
CASSETGGSYEQYF
TGTGCCAGCAGTGAGACTGGAGGGTCCTACGAGCAGTACTTC
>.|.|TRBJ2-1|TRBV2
CASSDGPNNEQFF
TGTGCCAGCAGTGATGGCCCCAACAATGAGCAGTTCTTC
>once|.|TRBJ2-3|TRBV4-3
CASSPYSYGDTQYF
TGCGCCAGCAGCCCATACAGCTATGGAGATACGCAGTATTTT
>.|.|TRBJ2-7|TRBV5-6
CASSFEGAPEQYF
TGTGCCAGCAGCTTCGAAGGGGCCCCCGAGCAGTACTTC
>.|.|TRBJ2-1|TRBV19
CASSRGTTSYNEQFF
TGTGCCAGTAGTCGGGGGACCACCTCCTACAATGAGCAGTTCTTC
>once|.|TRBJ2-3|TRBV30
CAWTQGREASTDTQYF
TGTGCCTGGACTCAGGGGAGGGAGGCTAGCACAGATACGCAGTATTTT
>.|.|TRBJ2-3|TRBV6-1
CASSKWVERTDTQYF
TGTGCCAGCAGCAAGTGGGTGGAGAGAACAGATACGCAGTATTTT